Detailed here is one T cell receptor beta chain. Its cognate antigen is unknown. The repertoire was sequenced with immunoSEQ multiplex PCR; TCRdb's copy has only in-frame clones and lacks some. The repertoire holds tens of thousands of clones, with about 88% as singletons. This sample was taken from a study of PD-1 blockade in classical Hodgkin lymphoma. The CDR3 is 14 amino acids. V gave up 3 bases and J gave up 5 bases; unmatched junction bases: 5. Germline CDR1 SGHNT, CDR2 YYREEE (reference sequence). Findings and limits, study-wide: Patients with a complete response exhibited baseline diversity comparable to newly diagnosed patients.

Described time point: cycle 4 day 1 (C4D1), after more than five weeks of nivolumab. Every single patient, without exception, relapsed after autologous stem cell transplantation, and brentuximab vedotin exposure varied. By magnetic negative selection, CD4+ T cells were purified from thawed PBMCs. Complete response, partial response or progressive disease constituted the best response categories observed. The specimen was CD4+ T cells from blood, collected before the fourth cycle of nivolumab. V is TRBV5-4 and J is TRBJ2-5; TRBD1 matches 9 bases. This receptor was taken from a human donor with classical Hodgkin lymphoma. This CDR3 reads CASSYNRGQETQYF. The CDR3 bases are TGTGCCAGCAGCTACAACAGGGGGCAGGAGACCCAGTACTTC.